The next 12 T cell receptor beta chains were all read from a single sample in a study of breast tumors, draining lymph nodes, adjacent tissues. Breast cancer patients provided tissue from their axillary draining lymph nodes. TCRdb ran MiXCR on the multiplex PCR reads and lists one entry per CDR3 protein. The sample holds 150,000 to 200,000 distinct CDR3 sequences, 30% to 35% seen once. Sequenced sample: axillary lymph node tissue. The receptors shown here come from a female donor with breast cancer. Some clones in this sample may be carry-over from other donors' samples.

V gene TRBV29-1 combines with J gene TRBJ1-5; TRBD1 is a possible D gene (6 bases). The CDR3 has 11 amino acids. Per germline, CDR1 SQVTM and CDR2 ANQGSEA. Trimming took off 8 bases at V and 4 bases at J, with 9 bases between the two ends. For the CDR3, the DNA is TGCAGCTTCGACAGGAATCAGCCCCAGCATTTT. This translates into CSFDRNQPQHF.

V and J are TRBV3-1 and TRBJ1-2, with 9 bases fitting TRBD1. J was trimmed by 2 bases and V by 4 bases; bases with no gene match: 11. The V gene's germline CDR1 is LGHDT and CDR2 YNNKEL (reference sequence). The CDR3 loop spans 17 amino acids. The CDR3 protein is CASSPRTGVPLNYGYTF. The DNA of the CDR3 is TGTGCCAGCAGCCCCCGGACAGGGGTCCCCTTGAACTATGGCTACACCTTC.

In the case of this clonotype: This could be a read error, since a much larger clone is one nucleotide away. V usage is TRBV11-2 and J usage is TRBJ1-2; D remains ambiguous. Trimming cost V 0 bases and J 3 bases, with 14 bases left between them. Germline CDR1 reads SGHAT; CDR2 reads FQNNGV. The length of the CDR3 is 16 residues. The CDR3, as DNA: TGTGCCAGCAGCTTAGAATTCGCGGCATTAGACTATGGCTACACCTTC. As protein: CASSLEFAALDYGYTF.

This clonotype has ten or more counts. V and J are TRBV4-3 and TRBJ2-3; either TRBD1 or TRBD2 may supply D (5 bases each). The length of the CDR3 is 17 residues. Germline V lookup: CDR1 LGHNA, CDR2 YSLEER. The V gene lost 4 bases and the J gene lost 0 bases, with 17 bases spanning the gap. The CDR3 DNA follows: TGCGCCAGCAGCCCTAAGAGGGGTCTGGGGAGCACAGATACGCAGTATTTT. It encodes CASSPKRGLGSTDTQYF.

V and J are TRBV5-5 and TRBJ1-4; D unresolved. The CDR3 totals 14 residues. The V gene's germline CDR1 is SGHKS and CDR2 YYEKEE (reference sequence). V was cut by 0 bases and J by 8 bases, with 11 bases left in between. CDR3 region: CASSLGQAREKLFF. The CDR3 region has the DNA TGTGCCAGCAGCTTGGGGCAGGCACGGGAAAAACTGTTTTTT.

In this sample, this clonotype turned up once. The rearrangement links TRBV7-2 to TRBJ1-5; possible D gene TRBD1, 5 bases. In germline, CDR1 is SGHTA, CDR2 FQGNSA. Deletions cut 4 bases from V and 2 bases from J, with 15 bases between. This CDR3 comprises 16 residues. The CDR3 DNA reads TGTGCCAGCAGCTCGGTTTGGGGGGATGGCAATCAGCCCCAGCATTTT. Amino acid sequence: CASSSVWGDGNQPQHF.

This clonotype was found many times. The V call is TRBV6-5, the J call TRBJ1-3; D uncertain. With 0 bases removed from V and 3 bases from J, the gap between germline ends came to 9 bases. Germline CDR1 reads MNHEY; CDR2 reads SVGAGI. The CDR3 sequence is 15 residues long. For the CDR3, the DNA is TGTGCCAGCAGTTACTCGACGGATCATGGAAACACCATATATTTT. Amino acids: CASSYSTDHGNTIYF.

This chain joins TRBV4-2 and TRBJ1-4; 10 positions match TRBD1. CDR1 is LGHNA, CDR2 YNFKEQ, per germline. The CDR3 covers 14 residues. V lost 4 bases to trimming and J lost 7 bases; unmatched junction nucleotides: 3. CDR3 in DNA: TGTGCCAGCAGCCTCGGACAGGGGGGTGAAAAACTGTTTTTT. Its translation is CASSLGQGGEKLFF.

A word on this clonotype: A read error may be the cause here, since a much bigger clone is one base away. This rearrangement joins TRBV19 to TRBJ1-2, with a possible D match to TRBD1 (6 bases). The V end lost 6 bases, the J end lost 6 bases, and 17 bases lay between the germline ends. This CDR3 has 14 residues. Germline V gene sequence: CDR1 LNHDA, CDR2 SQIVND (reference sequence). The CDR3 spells CASSTQTGTDGYTF. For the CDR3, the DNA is TGTGCCAGTAGCACCCAAACAGGGACTGATGGCTACACCTTC.

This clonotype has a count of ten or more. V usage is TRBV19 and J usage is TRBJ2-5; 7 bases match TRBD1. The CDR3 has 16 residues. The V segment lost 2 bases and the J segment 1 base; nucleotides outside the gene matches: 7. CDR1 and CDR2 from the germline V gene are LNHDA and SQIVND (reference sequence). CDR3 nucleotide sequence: TGTGCCAGTAGTATAAGGGGACAGCTCTCCCAAGAGACCCAGTACTTC. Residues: CASSIRGQLSQETQYF. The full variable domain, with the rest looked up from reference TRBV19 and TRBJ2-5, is DGGITQSPKYLFRKEGQNVTLSCEQNLNHDAMYWYRQDPGQGLRLIYYSQIVNDFQKGDIAEGYSVSREKKESFPLTVTSAQKNPTAFYLCASSIRGQLSQETQYFGPGTRLLVL.

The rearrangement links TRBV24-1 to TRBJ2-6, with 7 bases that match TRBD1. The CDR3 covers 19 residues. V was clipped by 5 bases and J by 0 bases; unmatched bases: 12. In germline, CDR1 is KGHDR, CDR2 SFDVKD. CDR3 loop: CATSARDRATSSGANVLTF. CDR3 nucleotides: TGTGCCACCAGTGCTAGAGACAGGGCCACCAGCTCTGGGGCCAACGTCCTGACTTTC.

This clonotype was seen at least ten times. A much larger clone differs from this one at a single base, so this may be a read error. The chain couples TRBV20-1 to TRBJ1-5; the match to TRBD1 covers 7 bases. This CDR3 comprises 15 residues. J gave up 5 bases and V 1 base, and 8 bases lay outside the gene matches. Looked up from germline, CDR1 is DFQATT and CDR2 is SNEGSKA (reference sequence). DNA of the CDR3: TGCAGTGCTAGAGGTTCAAGCACAGGGGATCAGCCCCAGCATTTT. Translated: CSARGSSTGDQPQHF.